This entry describes one TCR beta chain. The data were obtained in a study of shared clonotypes between healthy human individuals. The germline V gene has CDR1 MNHEY and CDR2 SMNVEV (reference sequence). J lost 9 bases, V lost 5 bases, and 9 bases had no gene match. The CDR3 covers 15 residues. The unsorted PBMC sample used ten immunoSEQ deep assay plates. Per the study methods: Sequence data from immunoSEQ were junction-only and lacked quality scores; consequently, filtering differed. The table came from immunoSEQ multiplex PCR; TCRdb's copy has only in-frame clones and leaves some out. For V, J and clone size, that table is used; D and trimming come from the DNA. The sample shows 450,000 to 550,000 clones, about four fifths of them seen only once.

This sequence joins TRBV27 and TRBJ2-1; 11 positions match TRBD2. The sequenced material came from PBMCs. This receptor was obtained from a woman aged 40 to 50 in good health. Some clones in this sample may be carry-over from other donors' samples. CDR3: CASSPTSGSRGEQFF. The CDR3 DNA reads as TGTGCCAGCAGTCCCACTAGCGGGAGTCGGGGTGAGCAGTTCTTC.